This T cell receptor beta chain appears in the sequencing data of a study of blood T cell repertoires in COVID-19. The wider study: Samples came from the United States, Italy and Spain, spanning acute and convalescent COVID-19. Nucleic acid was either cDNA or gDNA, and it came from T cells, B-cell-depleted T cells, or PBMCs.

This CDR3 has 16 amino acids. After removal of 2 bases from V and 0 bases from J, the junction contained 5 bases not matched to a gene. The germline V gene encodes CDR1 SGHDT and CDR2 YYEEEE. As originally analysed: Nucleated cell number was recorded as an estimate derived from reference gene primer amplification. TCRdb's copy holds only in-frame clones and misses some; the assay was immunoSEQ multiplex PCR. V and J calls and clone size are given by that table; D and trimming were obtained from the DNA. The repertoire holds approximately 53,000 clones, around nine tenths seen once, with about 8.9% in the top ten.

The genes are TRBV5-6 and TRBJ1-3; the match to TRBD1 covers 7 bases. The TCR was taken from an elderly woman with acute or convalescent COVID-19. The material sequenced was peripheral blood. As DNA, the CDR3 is TGTGCCAGCAGCTTCAGACAGGGATTCTCTGGAAACACCATATATTTT. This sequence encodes CASSFRQGFSGNTIYF.